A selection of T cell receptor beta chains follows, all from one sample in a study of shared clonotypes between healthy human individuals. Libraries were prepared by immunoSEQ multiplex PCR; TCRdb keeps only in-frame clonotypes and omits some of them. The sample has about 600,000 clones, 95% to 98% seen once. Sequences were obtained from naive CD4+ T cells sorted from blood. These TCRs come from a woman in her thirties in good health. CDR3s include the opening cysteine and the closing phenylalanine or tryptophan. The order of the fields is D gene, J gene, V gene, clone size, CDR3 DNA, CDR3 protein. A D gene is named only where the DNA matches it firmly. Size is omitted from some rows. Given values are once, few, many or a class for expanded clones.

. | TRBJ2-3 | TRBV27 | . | TGTGCCAGCAGTTCCCCCGGGTTTAGCACAGATACGCAGTATTTT | CASSSPGFSTDTQYF
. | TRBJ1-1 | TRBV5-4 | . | TGTGCCAGCAGCTTGTCCGGTTTTCCGGGTTTTAACACTGAAGCTTTCTTT | CASSLSGFPGFNTEAFF
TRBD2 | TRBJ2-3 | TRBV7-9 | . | TGTGCCAGCAGCTTAACGGGACTAGCCGCAGATACGCAGTATTTT | CASSLTGLAADTQYF
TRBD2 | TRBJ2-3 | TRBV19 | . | TGTGCCAGTAGTATTTTTTACGCGGGAGAGAAACCCCCAGATACGCAGTATTTT | CASSIFYAGEKPPDTQYF
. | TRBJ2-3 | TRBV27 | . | TGTGCCAGCAGTTTAGGCAGGGGCGTAGGTACGCAGTATTTT | CASSLGRGVGTQYF
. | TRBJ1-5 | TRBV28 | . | TGTGCCAGCAGTTCTTTTGGGGGGGGGAGGCGTCAGCCCCAGCATTTT | CASSSFGGGRRQPQHF
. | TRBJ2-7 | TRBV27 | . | TGTGCCAGCAGCCCTTCGCGGGGCTTGGGCTCCTACGAGCAGTACTTC | CASSPSRGLGSYEQYF
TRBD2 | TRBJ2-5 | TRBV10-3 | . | TGTGCCATCAGTGAGTCTGGACTAGTGAAAGAGACCCAGTACTTC | CAISESGLVKETQYF
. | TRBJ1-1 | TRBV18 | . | TGTGCCAGCTCACCGGGCGGAAGGGACGGAGAAGCTTTCTTT | CASSPGGRDGEAFF
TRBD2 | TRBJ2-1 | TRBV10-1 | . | TGCGCCAGCAGTGAAATTAGCGGGAGACGGGGTGAGCAGTTCTTC | CASSEISGRRGEQFF
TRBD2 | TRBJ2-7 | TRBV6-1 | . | TGTGCCAGCAGAGCCGCCGGGACTAGCTCCTACGAGCAGTACTTC | CASRAAGTSSYEQYF
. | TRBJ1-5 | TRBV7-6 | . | TGTGCCAGCAGCTTAGAACCCGGGACCGTAAATAGCAATCAGCCCCAGCATTTT | CASSLEPGTVNSNQPQHF
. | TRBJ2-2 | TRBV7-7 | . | TGTGCCAGCAGCTTAGAGAACACCGGGGAGCTGTTTTTT | CASSLENTGELFF
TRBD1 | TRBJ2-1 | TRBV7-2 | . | TGTGCCAGCAGCTGGGTTTGGACAGGGGACGGTGAGCAGTTCTTC | CASSWVWTGDGEQFF
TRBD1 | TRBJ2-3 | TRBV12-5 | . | TGTGCTAGTGGTCAGGGACAGGGGCTCACAGATACGCAGTATTTT | CASGQGQGLTDTQYF
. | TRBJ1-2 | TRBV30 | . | TGTGCCTGGAGAAACCGGGCCTCATATGGCTACACCTTC | CAWRNRASYGYTF
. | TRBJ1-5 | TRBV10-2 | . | TGCGCCAGTTGCCCCGGGGACCCGATATGGAGCAATCAGCCCCAGCATTTT | CASCPGDPIWSNQPQHF
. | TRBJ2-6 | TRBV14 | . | TGTGCCAGCAGCCATCCGGGCATCTCTGGGGCCAACGTCCTGACTTTC | CASSHPGISGANVLTF
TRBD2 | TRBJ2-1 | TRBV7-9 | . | TGTGCCAGCAGCTTATTAAGAACAGCGGGAGGTATTGAGCAGTTCTTC | CASSLLRTAGGIEQFF
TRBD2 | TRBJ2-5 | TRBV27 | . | TGTGCCAGCAGTCTAGCGGGAGGGCCCCCAGAGACCCAGTACTTC | CASSLAGGPPETQYF
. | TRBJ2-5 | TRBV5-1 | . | TGCGCCAGCAGCTTGGGGGAGTATGGGGAGACCCAGTACTTC | CASSLGEYGETQYF
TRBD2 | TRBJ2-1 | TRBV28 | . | TGTGCCAGCAGCTCTAGCGGCTTCTACAATGAGCAGTTCTTC | CASSSSGFYNEQFF
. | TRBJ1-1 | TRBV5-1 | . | TGCGCCAGCAGCCGCACGACTGGGATGAACACTGAAGCTTTCTTT | CASSRTTGMNTEAFF
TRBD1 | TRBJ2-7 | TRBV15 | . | TGTGCCACCAGCAAGTTGAGACAGGGGGCCTACGAGCAGTACTTC | CATSKLRQGAYEQYF
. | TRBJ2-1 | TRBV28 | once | TGTGCCAGCAGTGAGGAGTACCATAGTGAGCAGTTCTTC | CASSEEYHSEQFF
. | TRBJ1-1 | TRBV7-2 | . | TGTGCCAGCACCGGGAACACTGAAGCTTTCTTT | CASTGNTEAFF
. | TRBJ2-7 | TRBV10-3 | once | TGTGCCATCAGGGATCTGGCCCCGGCGGTGCGAAAGCAGTACTTC | CAIRDLAPAVRKQYF
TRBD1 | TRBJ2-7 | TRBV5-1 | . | TGCGCCAGCAGCTTGGGGACAGGACGCTACGAGCAGTACTTC | CASSLGTGRYEQYF
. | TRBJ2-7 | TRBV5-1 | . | TGCGCCAGCAGCTTGACCTCCTTTGGTTACGAGCAGTACTTC | CASSLTSFGYEQYF
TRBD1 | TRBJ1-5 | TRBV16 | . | TGTGCCAGCAGCCCCAATCCTCTGACAGGGGCTGAGGAGCCCCAGCATTTT | CASSPNPLTGAEEPQHF
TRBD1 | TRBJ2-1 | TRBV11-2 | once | TGTGCCAGCAGCTCGATCCGGGACAGGGCGGGAGATGAGCAGTTCTTC | CASSSIRDRAGDEQFF
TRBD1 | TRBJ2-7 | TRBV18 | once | TGTGCCAGCTCGCCGGGACAGGGGGCCTACGAGCAGTACTTC | CASSPGQGAYEQYF
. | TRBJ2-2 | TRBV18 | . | TGTGCCAGCTCGCCCGGGACGGAGAACACCGGGGAGCTGTTTTTT | CASSPGTENTGELFF
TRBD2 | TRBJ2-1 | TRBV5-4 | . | TGTGCCAGCACCCTTACCGTACTAGCGGGAGAAAACAATGAGCAGTTCTTC | CASTLTVLAGENNEQFF
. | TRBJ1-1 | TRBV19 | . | TGTGCCAGCCTAGGACGGGGGGCTGTAACTGAAGCTTTCTTT | CASLGRGAVTEAFF
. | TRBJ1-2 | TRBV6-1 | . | TGTGCCAGCTCAGAACTGGGATATGGCTACACCTTC | CASSELGYGYTF
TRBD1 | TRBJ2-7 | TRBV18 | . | TGTGCCAGCTCACCCGGACAGGGGGCCTCCTACGAGCAGTACTTC | CASSPGQGASYEQYF
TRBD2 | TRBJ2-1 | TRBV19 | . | TGTGCCACTTCCTATCTTGCGGACGGGACTAACACCTACAATGAGCAGTTCTTC | CATSYLADGTNTYNEQFF
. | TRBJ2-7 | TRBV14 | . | TGTGCCAGCAGCCAACTAGTGAGCTCCTACGAGCAGTACTTC | CASSQLVSSYEQYF
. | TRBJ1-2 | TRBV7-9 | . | TGTGCCAGCACCCACGAGCCAGGTCGTGGCTACACCTTC | CASTHEPGRGYTF
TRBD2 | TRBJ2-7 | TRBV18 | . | TGTGCCAGCTCATTAGGACTAGCGGGCCGCTACGAGCAGTACTTC | CASSLGLAGRYEQYF
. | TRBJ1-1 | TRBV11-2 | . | TGTGCCAGCAGCTTAGAATCTAGCGGCCCTGAAGCTTTCTTT | CASSLESSGPEAFF
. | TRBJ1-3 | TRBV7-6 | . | TGTGCCAGCAGCCGGACAGCCGGAAACACCATATATTTT | CASSRTAGNTIYF
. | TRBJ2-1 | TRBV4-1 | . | TGCGCCAGCAGCCCGCCTACGAGAGAAGAGCAGTTCTTC | CASSPPTREEQFF
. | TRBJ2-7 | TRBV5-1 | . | TGCGCCAGCAGGTATCAGGGTGAGGTTTACGAGCAGTACTTC | CASRYQGEVYEQYF
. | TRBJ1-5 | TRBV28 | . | TGTGCCAGCAGTACCCGACAGGTTTTCAATCAGCCCCAGCATTTT | CASSTRQVFNQPQHF
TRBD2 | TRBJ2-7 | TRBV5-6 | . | TGTGCCAGCAGCTGGCGGAGGGAAGCGGGAGCCTCCTACGAGCAGTACTTC | CASSWRREAGASYEQYF
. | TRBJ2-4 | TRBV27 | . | TGTGCCAGCAAGGTTTGGACCCGTCGGCTCTTAGCCAAAAACATTCAGTACTTC | CASKVWTRRLLAKNIQYF
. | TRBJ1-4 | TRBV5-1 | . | TGCGCCAGCAGCTTTAGGGGAGGAGAAAAACTGTTTTTT | CASSFRGGEKLFF
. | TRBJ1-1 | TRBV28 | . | TGTGCCAGCAATCACGCGGGACGGATGAACACTGAAGCTTTCTTT | CASNHAGRMNTEAFF
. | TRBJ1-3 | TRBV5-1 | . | TGCGCCAGCAGCTCAACGGGATTCTCTGGAAACACCATATATTTT | CASSSTGFSGNTIYF
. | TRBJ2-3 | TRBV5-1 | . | TGCGCCAGCAGCTTGGAACAGCGGTCTAGCACAGATACGCAGTATTTT | CASSLEQRSSTDTQYF
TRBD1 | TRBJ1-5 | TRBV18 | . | TGTGCCAGCTCACTACAGGGGACTAATAGCAATCAGCCCCAGCATTTT | CASSLQGTNSNQPQHF
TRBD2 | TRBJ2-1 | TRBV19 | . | TGTGCCAGTAGTAGCCGCCTACTAGCGGCCTTTGGGGATGAGCAGTTCTTC | CASSSRLLAAFGDEQFF
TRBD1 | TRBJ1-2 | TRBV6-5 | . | TGTGCCAGCAGTGCGACAGGGATCGGCTACACCTTC | CASSATGIGYTF